The rows below give T cell receptor beta chains drawn from one sample of a study of shared clonotypes between healthy human individuals. This table comes from immunoSEQ multiplex PCR, and its TCRdb copy is limited to in-frame clones, with some not included. The sample contains 2 million to 2.5 million clones, 80% to 95% of which appear only once. Sequencing was carried out using naive CD4+ T cells from PBMCs. The receptors were sampled from a man aged 18 to 29 in good health. Some clones in this sample may be carry-over from other donors' samples. CDR3s include the opening cysteine and the closing phenylalanine or tryptophan. The D gene is left open where the match is weak. The listing skips clone size in some rows; elsewhere it reads once, few, many or a size class.

v_call	d_call	j_call	clone_size	cdr3_nt	cdr3_aa
TRBV30	TRBD2	TRBJ2-2	.	TGTGCCTGGAGTGTACTTCGGCTAGCGGGCCACACCGGGGAGCTGTTTTTT	CAWSVLRLAGHTGELFF
TRBV7-2	.	TRBJ1-1	.	TGTGCCAGCAGCTTCGGGGGGCGTAGCCCTGAAGCTTTCTTT	CASSFGGRSPEAFF
TRBV5-1	.	TRBJ1-2	.	TGCGCCAGCAGCTTGGCCCCAGAGGATGGCTACACCTTC	CASSLAPEDGYTF
TRBV7-3	TRBD2	TRBJ2-2	.	TGTGCCAGCAGCTTAACTAGCGGGATTTATACCGGGGAGCTGTTTTTT	CASSLTSGIYTGELFF
TRBV5-4	.	TRBJ1-1	.	TGTGCCAGCTACCAGGGGACTGAAGCTTTCTTT	CASYQGTEAFF
TRBV29-1	TRBD1	TRBJ2-5	.	TGCAGCGTTGAAGTCCGCGGGACAGGGGCCAAGCAAACCCAGTACTTC	CSVEVRGTGAKQTQYF
TRBV5-1	.	TRBJ1-1	.	TGCGCCAGCAGCGAGACGGGGGCGAACACTGAAGCTTTCTTT	CASSETGANTEAFF
TRBV7-2	.	TRBJ2-7	once	TGTGCCAGCAGCCAAAGGGTCTCACCGTCCTACGAGCAGTACTTC	CASSQRVSPSYEQYF
TRBV27	.	TRBJ2-2	.	TGTGCCAGCAGCACTACTTACACCGGGGAGCTGTTTTTT	CASSTTYTGELFF
TRBV4-1	.	TRBJ2-7	once	TGCGCCAGCAGCCAAGATAACGCGGGGGAGCAGTACTTC	CASSQDNAGEQYF
TRBV2	.	TRBJ1-1	few	TGTGCCAGCAGTGAGGTCCCGGGGAAGATGAACACTGAAGCTTTCTTT	CASSEVPGKMNTEAFF
TRBV10-3	.	TRBJ1-4	.	TGTGCCATCAGTGAGGGCAGGGAGGGTGAAAAACTGTTTTTT	CAISEGREGEKLFF
TRBV5-1	.	TRBJ2-2	once	TGCGCCAGCAGCCCGGGACTCAACACCGGGGAGCTGTTTTTT	CASSPGLNTGELFF
TRBV28	.	TRBJ1-2	once	TGTGCCAGCAGCCCCGGGGCCAACTATGGCTACACCTTC	CASSPGANYGYTF
TRBV19	.	TRBJ1-5	.	TGTGCCAGTAACCGGGACACATATAGCAATCAGCCCCAGCATTTT	CASNRDTYSNQPQHF
TRBV6-6	TRBD1	TRBJ1-5	.	TGTGCCAGCGTTCAGGACAGGGAGTACGGCAATCAGCCCCAGCATTTT	CASVQDREYGNQPQHF
TRBV28	TRBD1	TRBJ1-5	once	TGTGCCAGCAGGGGACAGGGTATAGAAGCTTTTCAGCCCCAGCATTTT	CASRGQGIEAFQPQHF
TRBV19	.	TRBJ2-7	.	TGTGCCAGTAGTATCTGGGGGCCTTACGAGCAGTACTTC	CASSIWGPYEQYF
TRBV2	.	TRBJ1-1	.	TGTGCCAGCAAGACGGATCAGAACACTGAAGCTTTCTTT	CASKTDQNTEAFF
TRBV6-1	.	TRBJ2-7	.	TGTGCCAGCAGTGTGGACGGAGGCTACGAGCAGTACTTC	CASSVDGGYEQYF
TRBV9	.	TRBJ1-4	.	TGTGCCAGCAGCGTAGGTCTTCCCCCGGGTGAAAAACTGTTTTTT	CASSVGLPPGEKLFF
TRBV4-1	.	TRBJ1-1	.	TGCGCCAGCAGTCAAGCAGAGGGCTACACTGAAGCTTTCTTT	CASSQAEGYTEAFF
TRBV5-6	.	TRBJ2-5	.	TGTGCCAGCAGCCGGCGGGGCGGAGAAGAGACCCAGTACTTC	CASSRRGGEETQYF
TRBV7-2	.	TRBJ2-7	.	TGTGCCAGCAGCTCCCCAGCCCTAGCGTACGAGCAGTACTTC	CASSSPALAYEQYF
TRBV19	.	TRBJ1-3	.	TGTGCCAGTAGTATGGGGTCTGGAAACACCATATATTTT	CASSMGSGNTIYF
TRBV5-1	TRBD1	TRBJ2-2	.	TGCGCCAGCAGCTTGGTGGGTCAGGGGGCGGGCACCGGGGAGCTGTTTTTT	CASSLVGQGAGTGELFF
TRBV6-5	.	TRBJ2-3	.	TGTGCCAGCAGGATGACATTTTCCACAGATACGCAGTATTTT	CASRMTFSTDTQYF
TRBV4-1	.	TRBJ2-7	once	TGCGCCAGCAGCGATAACAGGAACTCCTACGAGCAGTACTTC	CASSDNRNSYEQYF
TRBV6-6	.	TRBJ1-1	once	TGTGCCAGCAGCCTAACAGGGATTAACACTGAAGCTTTCTTT	CASSLTGINTEAFF
TRBV28	.	TRBJ2-3	.	TGTGCCAGCAGTTCCCCAGCTTTGCGGCCAAGCACAGATACGCAGTATTTT	CASSSPALRPSTDTQYF
TRBV28	.	TRBJ2-6	.	TGTGCCAGCAACGGGGGAGCAGGGGCCAACGTCCTGACTTTC	CASNGGAGANVLTF
TRBV5-5	.	TRBJ2-2	once	TGTGCCAGCAGCTTGTTGGTTGGGTCCACCGGGGAGCTGTTTTTT	CASSLLVGSTGELFF
TRBV30	.	TRBJ1-3	.	TGTGCCTGGAATTCGGGCGGAACCTCTAGAAACACCATATATTTT	CAWNSGGTSRNTIYF
TRBV29-1	.	TRBJ1-2	.	TGCAGCGTTGCTGGTAGGGCCCGAAACTATGGCTACACCTTC	CSVAGRARNYGYTF
TRBV10-1	TRBD1	TRBJ1-1	once	TGCGCCAGCAGTCCGGGACAGGGGAACTTGAACACTGAAGCTTTCTTT	CASSPGQGNLNTEAFF
TRBV10-2	.	TRBJ2-1	.	TGCGCCAGCAGTGAACCGGCCCGGGGTGGGGCCCAGTTCTTC	CASSEPARGGAQFF
TRBV6-6	TRBD1	TRBJ1-1	.	TGTGCCAGCAGACCCGGACAGGGTGGAACTGAAGCTTTCTTT	CASRPGQGGTEAFF
TRBV28	.	TRBJ1-2	.	TGTGCCAGCACCCATGGACAGAACTATGGCTACACCTTC	CASTHGQNYGYTF
TRBV25-1	.	TRBJ2-7	.	TGTGCCAGCTCCCGTCCAGGGGCTGGGAGCTCCTACGAGCAGTACTTC	CASSRPGAGSSYEQYF
TRBV5-4	.	TRBJ2-5	.	TGTGCCAGCAGCTTGGCCGGCAAAGAGACCCAGTACTTC	CASSLAGKETQYF
TRBV5-1	.	TRBJ2-7	.	TGCGCCAGCAGCAAGGAGAAAACAGGGCAAAGGACCTACGAGCAGTACTTC	CASSKEKTGQRTYEQYF
TRBV28	.	TRBJ1-5	.	TGTGCCAGCAGCCCCCCCGGGGTTAGCAATCAGCCCCAGCATTTT	CASSPPGVSNQPQHF
TRBV2	.	TRBJ2-3	.	TGTGCCAGCAGCTTAACTTGGGCTAGCACAGATACGCAGTATTTT	CASSLTWASTDTQYF
TRBV5-1	.	TRBJ2-1	.	TGCGCCAGCAGCTTGGATCCGGGCCGGGGCTACAATGAGCAGTTCTTC	CASSLDPGRGYNEQFF
TRBV28	TRBD1	TRBJ2-2	once	TGTGCCAGCAGGGTCCGGGACAGTTTCACCGGGGAGCTGTTTTTT	CASRVRDSFTGELFF
TRBV19	TRBD2	TRBJ2-7	.	TGTGCCAGTAGTACGGCGGGAGGAACCTACGAGCAGTACTTC	CASSTAGGTYEQYF
TRBV6-7	.	TRBJ1-4	.	TGTGCCAGCAGTTACACCGGAAGGGGAAGTAATGAAAAACTGTTTTTT	CASSYTGRGSNEKLFF
TRBV7-9	.	TRBJ1-1	.	TGTGCCAGCAGCTTCTACGGGACCGAGAAACGGCGGGCTTTCTTT	CASSFYGTEKRRAFF
TRBV9	.	TRBJ1-5	once	TGTGCCAGCAGTGCCGGGGCAGGGCGGGGAGCAAATCAGCCCCAGCATTTT	CASSAGAGRGANQPQHF
TRBV5-4	TRBD2	TRBJ2-3	.	TGTGCCAGCAGCCCCGGGACTAGCGGGAGAACAGATACGCAGTATTTT	CASSPGTSGRTDTQYF
TRBV28	.	TRBJ2-1	once	TGTGCCAGCAGGGGTCATAGCGGAGGTGGCGGAAATGAGCAGTTCTTC	CASRGHSGGGGNEQFF
TRBV28	.	TRBJ2-3	.	TGTGCCAGCATGGAGGGCACCCCCAGTGATACGCAGTATTTT	CASMEGTPSDTQYF
TRBV5-6	.	TRBJ2-5	.	TGTGCCAGCAATAAGGCCCCCCTCAAGCAAGAGACCCAGTACTTC	CASNKAPLKQETQYF